This TCR beta chain was observed in a study of naive CD8 T cells in extremely preterm neonates. Notes on the study in general: Compared with older groups, preterm CDR3s were shorter, with fewer N additions and less trimming.

Peripheral blood came from healthy roughly 16-56 month-old surgical children and healthy nonsmoking adults. Sorted cells: live naive CD8+ T cells, CD45RA+CCR7+, Annexin V-negative. Sorted naive CD8+ T cell numbers ranged ~17,000 to ~100,000. Worth noting for this clone: No antigen is known for it.

Produced via immunoSEQ multiplex PCR; TCRdb's table is partial and in-frame only. The sample lists approximately 8,000 clones, 95% to 98% occurring once. V gave up 3 bases and J gave up 8 bases; unmatched junction bases: 9. CDR1 and CDR2 (germline): SGDLS, YYNGEE. The CDR3 is 15 residues long. The receptor's source is a human donor in good health. The V and J genes are TRBV9 and TRBJ2-1, with 9 bases aligning to TRBD2. Source material: naive CD8+ T cells from blood. The CDR3 DNA follows: TGTGCCAGCAGCGCCGGGACTAGCAATCGCGATGAGCAGTTCTTC. As protein: CASSAGTSNRDEQFF.